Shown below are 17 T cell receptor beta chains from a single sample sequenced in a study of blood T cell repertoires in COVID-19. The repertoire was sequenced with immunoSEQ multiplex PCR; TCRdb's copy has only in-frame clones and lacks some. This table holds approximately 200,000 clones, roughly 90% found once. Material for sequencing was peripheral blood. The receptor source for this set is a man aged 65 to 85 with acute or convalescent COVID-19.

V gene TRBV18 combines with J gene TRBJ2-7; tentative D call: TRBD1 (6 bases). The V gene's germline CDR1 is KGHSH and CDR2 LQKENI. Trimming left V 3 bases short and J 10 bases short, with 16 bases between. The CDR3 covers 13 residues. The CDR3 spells CASSPRSWTEQYF. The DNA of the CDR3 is TGTGCCAGCTCACCTCGGTCTTGGACAGAACAGTACTTC.

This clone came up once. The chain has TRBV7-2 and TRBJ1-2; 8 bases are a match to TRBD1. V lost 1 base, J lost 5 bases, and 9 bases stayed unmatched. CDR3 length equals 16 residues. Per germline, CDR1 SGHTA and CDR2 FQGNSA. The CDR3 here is CASSLVRTGIPYGYTF. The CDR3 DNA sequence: TGTGCCAGCAGCTTAGTTCGGACAGGGATTCCGTATGGCTACACCTTC.

CDR3 in DNA: TGTGCCAGCTCACCCCGAGAAGGAGGGGCCTACGAGCAGTACTTC. Translating gives CASSPREGGAYEQYF. The rearrangement joins TRBV18 to TRBJ2-7; D possibly corresponds to TRBD2 (6 bases). Trimming pared 3 bases from V and 2 bases from J, leaving 14 bases between. CDR3 size: 15 residues. The germline V gene has CDR1 KGHSH and CDR2 LQKENI.

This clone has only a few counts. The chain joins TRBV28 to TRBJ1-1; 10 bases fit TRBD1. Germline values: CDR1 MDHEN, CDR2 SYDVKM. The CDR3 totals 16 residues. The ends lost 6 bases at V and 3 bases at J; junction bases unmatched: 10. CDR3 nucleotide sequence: TGTGCCAGCAGCCCCATCGGGACAGGGGTGGACACTGAAGCTTTCTTT. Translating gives CASSPIGTGVDTEAFF.

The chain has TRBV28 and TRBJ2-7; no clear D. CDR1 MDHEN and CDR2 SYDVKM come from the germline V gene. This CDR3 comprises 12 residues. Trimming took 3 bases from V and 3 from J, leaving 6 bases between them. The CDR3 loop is CASSLLNYEQYF. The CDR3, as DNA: TGTGCCAGCAGTTTGTTAAACTACGAGCAGTACTTC.

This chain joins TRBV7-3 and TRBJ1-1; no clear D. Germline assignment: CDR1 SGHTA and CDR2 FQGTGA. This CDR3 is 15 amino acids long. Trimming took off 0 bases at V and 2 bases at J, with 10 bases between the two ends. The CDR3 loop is CASSLTGAVNTEAFF. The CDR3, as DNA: TGTGCCAGCAGCTTAACAGGAGCAGTCAACACTGAAGCTTTCTTT.

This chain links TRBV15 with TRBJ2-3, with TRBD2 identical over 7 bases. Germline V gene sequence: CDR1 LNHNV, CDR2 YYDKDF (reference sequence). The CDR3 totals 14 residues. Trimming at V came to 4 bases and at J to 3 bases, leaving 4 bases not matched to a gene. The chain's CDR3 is CATSTGLVTDTQYF. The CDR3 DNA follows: TGTGCCACCAGCACCGGACTAGTAACAGATACGCAGTATTTT.

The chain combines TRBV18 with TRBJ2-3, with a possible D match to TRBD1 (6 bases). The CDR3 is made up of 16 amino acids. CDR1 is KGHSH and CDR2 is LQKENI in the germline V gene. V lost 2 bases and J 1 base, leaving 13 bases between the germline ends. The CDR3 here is CASSPSGTIRTDTQYF. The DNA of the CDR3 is TGTGCCAGCTCACCATCCGGGACAATACGCACAGATACGCAGTATTTT.

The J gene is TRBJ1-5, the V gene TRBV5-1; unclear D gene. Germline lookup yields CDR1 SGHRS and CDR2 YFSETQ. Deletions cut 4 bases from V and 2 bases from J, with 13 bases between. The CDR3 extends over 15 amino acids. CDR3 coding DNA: TGCGCCAGCAGCGAGAGTCCTGAACGCAATCAGCCCCAGCATTTT. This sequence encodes CASSESPERNQPQHF.

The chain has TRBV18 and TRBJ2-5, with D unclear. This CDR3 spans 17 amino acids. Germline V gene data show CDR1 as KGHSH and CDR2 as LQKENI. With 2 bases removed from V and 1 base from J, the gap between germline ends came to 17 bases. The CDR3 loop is CASSPNIRSKFQETQYF. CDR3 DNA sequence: TGTGCCAGCTCACCAAACATCAGATCGAAATTCCAAGAGACCCAGTACTTC.

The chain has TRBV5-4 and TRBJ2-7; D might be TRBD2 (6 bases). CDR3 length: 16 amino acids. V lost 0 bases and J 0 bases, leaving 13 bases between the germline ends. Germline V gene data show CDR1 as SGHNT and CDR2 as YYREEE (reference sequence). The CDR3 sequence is CASSLGGTSRSYEQYF. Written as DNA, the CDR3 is TGTGCCAGCAGCTTGGGAGGGACTTCGCGCTCCTACGAGCAGTACTTC.

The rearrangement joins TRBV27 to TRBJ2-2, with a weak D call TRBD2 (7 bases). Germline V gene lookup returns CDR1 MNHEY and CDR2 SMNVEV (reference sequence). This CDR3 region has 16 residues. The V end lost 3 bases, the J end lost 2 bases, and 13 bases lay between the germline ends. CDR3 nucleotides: TGTGCCAGCAGTTTGGCAGGGGAGGGAAACACCGGGGAGCTGTTTTTT. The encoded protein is CASSLAGEGNTGELFF.

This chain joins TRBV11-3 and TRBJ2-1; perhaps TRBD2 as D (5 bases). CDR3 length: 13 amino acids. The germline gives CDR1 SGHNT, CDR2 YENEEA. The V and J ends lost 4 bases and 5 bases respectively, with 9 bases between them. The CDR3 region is CASSSDFNNEQFF. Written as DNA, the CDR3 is TGTGCCAGCAGCTCGGACTTCAACAATGAGCAGTTCTTC. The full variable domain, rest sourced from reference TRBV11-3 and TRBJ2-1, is EAGVVQSPRYKIIEKKQPVAFWCNPISGHNTLYWYLQNLGQGPELLIRYENEEAVDDSQLPKDRFSAERLKGVDSTLKIQPAELGDSAVYLCASSSDFNNEQFFGPGTRLTVL.

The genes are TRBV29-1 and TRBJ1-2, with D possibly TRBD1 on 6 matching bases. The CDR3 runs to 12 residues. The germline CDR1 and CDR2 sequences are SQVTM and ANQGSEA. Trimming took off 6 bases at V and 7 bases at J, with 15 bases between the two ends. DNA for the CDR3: TGCAGCGTGCAACAGGGAGGGGCTGGCTACACCTTC. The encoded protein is CSVQQGGAGYTF.

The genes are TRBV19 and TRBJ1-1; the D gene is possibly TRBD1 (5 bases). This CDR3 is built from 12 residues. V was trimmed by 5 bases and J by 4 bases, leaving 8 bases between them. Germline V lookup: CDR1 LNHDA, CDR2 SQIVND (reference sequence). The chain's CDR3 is CASSPGGTEAFF. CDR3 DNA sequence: TGTGCCAGTAGTCCGGGGGGCACTGAAGCTTTCTTT.

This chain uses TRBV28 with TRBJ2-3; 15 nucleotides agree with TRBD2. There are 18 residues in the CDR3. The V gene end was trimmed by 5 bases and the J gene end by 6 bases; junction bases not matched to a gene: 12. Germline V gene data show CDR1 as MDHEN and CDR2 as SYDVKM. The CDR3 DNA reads TGTGCCAGCAGTCCCCAGGGACTAGCGGGAGGAGGGAAGGATACGCAGTATTTT. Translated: CASSPQGLAGGGKDTQYF.

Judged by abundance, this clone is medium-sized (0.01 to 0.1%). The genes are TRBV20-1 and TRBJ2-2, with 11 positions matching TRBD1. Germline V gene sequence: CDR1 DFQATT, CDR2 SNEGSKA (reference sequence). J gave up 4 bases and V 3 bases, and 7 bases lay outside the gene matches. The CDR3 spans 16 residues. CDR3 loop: CSASPGQGAPTGELFF. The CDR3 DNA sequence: TGCAGTGCTAGTCCAGGACAGGGGGCTCCCACCGGGGAGCTGTTTTTT.